The T cell receptor (beta chain) under discussion was sequenced for a study of CXCR3-negative and CXCR3-positive naive CD8 T cells. Among CD8+ T cells, naive ones were CD45RO-CCR7+CD27+CD95-. The CDR3 spans 15 residues. Findings of the study overall: CXCR3-positive naive cells had more hydrophobic TRB CDR3s than CXCR3-negative naive cells.

In the case of this clonotype: The antigen is not known.

Via 5' RACE with UMI labels, TRB cDNA libraries were prepared. TCRdb reprocessed the 5' RACE reads, with one entry per CDR3 protein and no DNA. The clone table shows under 150,000 distinct CDR3 sequences, with the ten largest holding 0.4% to 0.45%. The V gene is TRBV12-3 or TRBV12-4, the J gene TRBJ2-7; lacking DNA, the TRBD1 call made by TCRdb goes unchecked. The sequence derives from a human donor in good health. Some clones in this sample may be carry-over from other donors' samples. The sample was naive CXCR3+ CD8+ T cells from blood. The subset: CD45RO-CCR7+CD27+CD95- naive CD8+ T cells expressing CXCR3 (TNR3+). The CDR3 region is CASSLRDRGFHEQYF.